The 32 T cell receptor beta chains in this list originate from one sample, sequenced in a study of T cell responses to AZD1222 COVID-19 vaccine. The protocol was immunoSEQ multiplex PCR, while the TCRdb copy is restricted to in-frame clones and leaves out a portion. The sample shows about 180,000 clones, 85% to 90% of them seen only once. This sample comprised peripheral blood, obtained on day 0 of AZD1222 vaccination. Receptor source: an adult in good health.

V gene TRBV7-9 combines with J gene TRBJ2-2, with 10 nucleotides matching TRBD1. J lost 7 bases, V lost 3 bases, and 5 bases had no gene match. The CDR3 is made up of 15 amino acids. Germline values: CDR1 SEHNR, CDR2 FQNEAQ (reference sequence). The CDR3 DNA is TGTGCCAGCAGCTTCGGGACAGGGGTAATCGGGGAGCTGTTTTTT. Its protein is CASSFGTGVIGELFF. The full variable domain, in which reference TRBV7-9 and TRBJ2-2 provide the parts outside the CDR3, is DTGVSQNPRHKITKRGQNVTFRCDPISEHNRLYWYRQTLGQGPEFLTYFQNEAQLEKSRLLSDRFSAERPKGSFSTLEIQRTEQGDSAMYLCASSFGTGVIGELFFGEGSRLTVL.

The J gene is TRBJ2-3, the V gene TRBV19, with TRBD2 matching over 13 bases. The ends lost 5 bases at V and 3 bases at J; junction bases unmatched: 5. Per germline, CDR1 LNHDA and CDR2 SQIVND (reference sequence). The CDR3 runs to 16 residues. The CDR3 DNA sequence: TGTGCCAGTAGTCCCCGGGGACTAGCGGGAACAGATACGCAGTATTTT. It is translated as CASSPRGLAGTDTQYF. The full variable domain, completed using reference TRBV19 and TRBJ2-3, is DGGITQSPKYLFRKEGQNVTLSCEQNLNHDAMYWYRQDPGQGLRLIYYSQIVNDFQKGDIAEGYSVSREKKESFPLTVTSAQKNPTAFYLCASSPRGLAGTDTQYFGPGTRLTVL.

V usage is TRBV19 and J usage is TRBJ1-2; D ambiguous. The CDR3 is 12 residues long. V lost 5 bases, J lost 8 bases, and 12 bases lay in between. Germline V gene lookup returns CDR1 LNHDA and CDR2 SQIVND (reference sequence). DNA for the CDR3: TGTGCCAGTAGTTCGAGCCCTCTGGGCTACACCTTC. Its protein product is CASSSSPLGYTF.

V usage is TRBV13 and J usage is TRBJ2-7, with TRBD2 matching over 15 bases. Germline V CDR1 and CDR2: PRHDT, FYEKMQ (reference sequence). This CDR3 has 14 residues. After removal of 5 bases from V and 6 bases from J, the junction contained 2 bases not matched to a gene. CDR3 sequence reads: CASSLGLAGGEQYV. The CDR3 nucleotides are TGTGCCAGCAGCCTGGGACTAGCGGGGGGCGAGCAGTACGTC.

The rearrangement links TRBV7-6 to TRBJ1-1; D not resolved. The V and J ends lost 5 bases and 6 bases respectively, with 13 bases between them. There are 13 residues in the CDR3. The germline gives CDR1 SGHVS, CDR2 FNYEAQ. The CDR3 DNA follows: TGTGCCAGCAGCCCACGCGGGAGTGCTGAAGCTTTCTTT. Its protein product is CASSPRGSAEAFF.

To note about this clone: The germline gene is not matched at one end of the junction; a read error may be the cause. The chain employs TRBV18 and TRBJ1-2; D perhaps matches TRBD1 (5 bases). The CDR3 is made up of 15 amino acids. Germline V gene sequence: CDR1 KGHSH, CDR2 LQKENI. The CDR3 sequence: CASSPPPQGNYGYTF. The DNA of the CDR3 is TGTGCCAGCTCGCCACCCCCCCAGGGTAACTATGGCTACACCTTC.

The gene calls are TRBV28 and TRBJ2-3; D call uncertain. V shed 7 bases and J shed 0 bases, with 14 bases lying between them. CDR1 and CDR2 (germline): MDHEN, SYDVKM. The CDR3 consists of 15 residues. The CDR3 bases are TGTGCCAGCATCTTACGGGCAACTAGCACAGATACGCAGTATTTT. Protein product: CASILRATSTDTQYF.

The DNA of the CDR3 is TGTGCCAGAAGCTTTGACAGGATAATCTCTGGAAACACCATATATTTT. This translates into CARSFDRIISGNTIYF. V gene TRBV5-3 combines with J gene TRBJ1-3; a weak D match, TRBD1 (6 bases). TRBV5-3 is an ORF, and what it does is uncertain. The germline V and J ends were trimmed by 2 bases and 0 bases, with 12 bases remaining between them. The CDR3 is made up of 16 amino acids.

The chain is built from TRBV6-1 and TRBJ1-6; D is possibly TRBD1 (5 bases). V lost 1 base, J lost 3 bases, and 13 bases lay in between. Germline-derived CDR1 and CDR2 are MNHNS and SASEGT. The length of the CDR3 is 17 residues. CDR3 residues: CASSEDEGLSYNSPLHF. For the CDR3, the DNA is TGTGCCAGCAGTGAAGACGAGGGGCTAAGCTATAATTCACCCCTCCACTTT.

The chain has TRBV4-3 and TRBJ1-1, with D hard to call. CDR1 and CDR2 from the germline V gene are LGHNA and YSLEER. V lost 5 bases and J 0 bases, leaving 7 bases between the germline ends. The CDR3 covers 13 residues. In nucleotides, the CDR3 is TGCGCCAGCAGCAACCAGTTGAACACTGAAGCTTTCTTT. Its translation: CASSNQLNTEAFF.

The CDR3 loop reads CASSSSGRTDTQYF. CDR3 in DNA: TGTGCCAGCAGCAGTAGCGGACGCACAGATACGCAGTATTTT. The chain recombines TRBV6-5 with TRBJ2-3; a weak D match, TRBD2 (6 bases). Germline CDR1 and CDR2: MNHEY and SVGAGI. The CDR3 extends over 14 amino acids. Trimming shortened V by 6 bases and J by 1 base, and 11 bases separated the two germline ends.

The V and J genes are TRBV13 and TRBJ2-1, with TRBD2 matching 13 bases. Losses at the gene ends were 5 bases for V and 5 bases for J; bases not matched to a gene: 6. Per the germline V gene, CDR1 is PRHDT and CDR2 is FYEKMQ (reference sequence). CDR3 length: 16 amino acids. CDR3 sequence (DNA): TGTGCCAGCAGCGCTATCGGGACTAGCGGGGACAATGAGCAGTTCTTC. Its protein is CASSAIGTSGDNEQFF.

The chain combines TRBV30 with TRBJ2-1, with TRBD2 matching over 8 bases. Germline lookup yields CDR1 GTSNPN and CDR2 SVGIG (reference sequence). With 4 bases clipped from V and 9 bases from J, the junction kept 17 bases outside the gene matches. CDR3 length equals 16 residues. CDR3 loop: CAWKGGGGPLSLEQFF. Written as DNA, the CDR3 is TGTGCCTGGAAGGGGGGCGGGGGGCCCTTATCCCTTGAGCAGTTCTTC.

This clone was seen only a few times. The chain links TRBV2 to TRBJ1-4; TRBD1 might be the D (5 bases). V lost 1 base, J lost 5 bases, and 8 bases lay in between. From germline, CDR1 is SNHLY and CDR2 FYNNEI. This CDR3 comprises 14 residues. The CDR3, as DNA: TGTGCCAGCAGTGAAGAGGGGTACAATGAAAAACTGTTTTTT. Translating gives CASSEEGYNEKLFF. Full variable domain (rest looked up from reference TRBV2 and TRBJ1-4): EPEVTQTPSHQVTQMGQEVILRCVPISNHLYFYWYRQILGQKVEFLVSFYNNEISEKSEIFDDQFSVERPDGSNFTLKIRSTKLEDSAMYFCASSEEGYNEKLFFGSGTQLSVL.

The CDR3 nucleotides are TGTGCCAGCAGCCAAGATCAGCTGCACTCTGGGGCCAACGTCCTGACTTTC. Protein: CASSQDQLHSGANVLTF. The chain links TRBV4-2 to TRBJ2-6; no clear D. The CDR3 length is 17 residues. Per the germline V gene, CDR1 is LGHNA and CDR2 is YNFKEQ. V lost 0 bases and J 0 bases, leaving 9 bases between the germline ends.

The chain links TRBV4-2 to TRBJ1-4, with D possibly being TRBD1 (6 bases). Germline V CDR1 and CDR2: LGHNA, YNFKEQ. The CDR3 has 16 amino acids. The V and J ends lost 0 bases and 7 bases respectively, with 15 bases between them. This CDR3 is CASSQDLWGRGEKLFF. In nucleotides, the CDR3 is TGTGCCAGCAGCCAAGACTTGTGGGGGCGGGGTGAAAAACTGTTTTTT.

The chain links TRBV6-2 or TRBV6-3 to TRBJ2-1; 8 nucleotides match TRBD2. The CDR3 has 13 amino acids. From germline, CDR1 is MNHEY and CDR2 SVGEGT. The V segment lost 4 bases and the J segment 7 bases; nucleotides outside the gene matches: 3. CDR3 nucleotides: TGTGCCAGCAGTTCGGGGGGGCCGAATGAGCAGTTCTTC. It yields the protein CASSSGGPNEQFF.

This chain uses TRBV2 with TRBJ1-2; the D is unclear. The germline V gene encodes CDR1 SNHLY and CDR2 FYNNEI. The CDR3 loop spans 13 amino acids. The V and J ends lost 4 bases and 0 bases respectively, with 6 bases between them. CDR3 DNA: TGTGCCAGCAGTGCGCAGCCTAACTATGGCTACACCTTC. As protein: CASSAQPNYGYTF.

The rearrangement uses TRBV30 and TRBJ1-4, with unresolved D. V lost 0 bases to trimming and J lost 5 bases, with 13 bases between them. CDR1 is GTSNPN, CDR2 SVGIG, per germline (reference sequence). The CDR3 is made up of 15 amino acids. The CDR3 reads CAWSVPGSQNEKLFF. DNA for the CDR3: TGTGCCTGGAGTGTACCCGGTTCCCAAAATGAAAAACTGTTTTTT.

The chain carries TRBV24-1 and TRBJ1-1, with D perhaps matching TRBD1 (5 bases). The V end was cut by 1 base, the J end by 2 bases, with 19 bases between. Germline CDR1 and CDR2: KGHDR and SFDVKD. The CDR3 contains 18 residues. The CDR3 is CATSDFTGPSQGNTEAFF. In DNA form, the CDR3 reads TGTGCCACCAGTGATTTTACAGGACCCTCTCAGGGCAACACTGAAGCTTTCTTT.

This clone was observed a single time. The chain couples TRBV5-1 to TRBJ2-3; D might be TRBD2 (6 bases). V shed 7 bases and J shed 6 bases, with 6 bases lying between them. Germline lookup yields CDR1 SGHRS and CDR2 YFSETQ. This CDR3 region has 10 residues. The CDR3 is CASAGDTQYF. As DNA, the CDR3 is TGCGCCAGCGCGGGGGATACGCAGTATTTT. Complete variable domain (other parts from reference TRBV5-1 and TRBJ2-3): KAGVTQTPRYLIKTRGQQVTLSCSPISGHRSVSWYQQTPGQGLQFLFEYFSETQRNKGNFPGRFSGRQFSNSRSEMNVSTLELGDSALYLCASAGDTQYFGPGTRLTVL.

V gene TRBV3-1 (or the pseudogene TRBV3-2) combines with J gene TRBJ1-1, with D perhaps matching TRBD1 (5 bases). Trimming took 1 base from V and 5 from J, leaving 11 bases between them. The germline CDR1 and CDR2 sequences are LGHDT and YNNKEL (reference sequence). The length of the CDR3 is 14 residues. DNA of the CDR3: TGTGCCAGCAGCCAAGGGTGGGGGAGGACTGAAGCTTTCTTT. Translated: CASSQGWGRTEAFF.

This rearrangement joins TRBV6-2 or TRBV6-3 to TRBJ2-7; D tentatively reads TRBD1 or TRBD2 (5 bases each). V was trimmed by 2 bases and J by 3 bases, leaving 17 bases between them. Germline V CDR1 and CDR2: MNHEY, SVGEGT. The CDR3 totals 16 residues. The DNA for the CDR3 is TGTGCCAGCAGTTACCTCACGGGGCCGGGCTACTACGAGCAGTACTTC. Translation: CASSYLTGPGYYEQYF.

A word on this clone: In the same sample, other DNA sequences code for this CDR3. The chain links TRBV2 to TRBJ2-1; D gene uncertain. Deletions cut 7 bases from V and 3 bases from J, with 4 bases between. The CDR3 is 11 amino acids. Germline values: CDR1 SNHLY, CDR2 FYNNEI. CDR3 in DNA: TGTGCCAGCACTAGCTACAATGAGCAGTTCTTC. As protein: CASTSYNEQFF.

The chain is built from TRBV6-6 and TRBJ1-2; a possible D gene is TRBD1 (5 bases). This CDR3 spans 14 amino acids. Trimming removed 2 bases at V and 8 bases at J, with 15 bases between. Germline values: CDR1 MNHNY, CDR2 SVGAGI (reference sequence). CDR3 coding DNA: TGTGCCAGCAGTTACGCAACCGGGGGAGGCGGCTACACCTTC. Residues: CASSYATGGGGYTF.

The chain couples TRBV5-1 to TRBJ2-7; D is undetermined. Germline V CDR1 and CDR2: SGHRS, YFSETQ. CDR3 length: 15 residues. The ends were cut back, 0 bases at V and 4 bases at J, with 14 bases in the middle. The CDR3 is CASSLGNGELYEQYF. The CDR3 DNA reads as TGCGCCAGCAGCTTGGGTAACGGAGAGTTATACGAGCAGTACTTC. The variable domain in full, completed from reference TRBV5-1 and TRBJ2-7, reads KAGVTQTPRYLIKTRGQQVTLSCSPISGHRSVSWYQQTPGQGLQFLFEYFSETQRNKGNFPGRFSGRQFSNSRSEMNVSTLELGDSALYLCASSLGNGELYEQYFGPGTRLTVT.

The rearrangement joins TRBV14 to TRBJ1-2, with 7 positions matching TRBD1. Germline V gene lookup returns CDR1 SGHDN and CDR2 FVKESK. This CDR3 region has 17 residues. Trimming at V came to 0 bases and at J to 5 bases, leaving 12 bases not matched to a gene. This CDR3 is CASSQEDLRDSEYGYTF. In DNA form, the CDR3 reads TGTGCCAGCAGCCAAGAAGACCTCCGGGACAGCGAATATGGCTACACCTTC.

The chain recombines TRBV7-2 with TRBJ1-1; possible D gene TRBD1, 6 bases. Germline V lookup: CDR1 SGHTA, CDR2 FQGNSA. There are 15 residues in the CDR3. The V end lost 5 bases, the J end lost 0 bases, and 13 bases lay between the germline ends. The CDR3 sequence: CASSLGQTLNTEAFF. The CDR3 nucleotides are TGTGCCAGCAGCCTAGGACAGACTTTGAACACTGAAGCTTTCTTT.

The genes are TRBV6-4 and TRBJ2-3, with no clear D. The CDR3 is 14 amino acids. The V gene lost 5 bases and the J gene lost 2 bases, with 11 bases spanning the gap. Germline V lookup: CDR1 MRHNA, CDR2 SNTAGT. The CDR3 here is CASSLPLATDTQYF. As DNA, the CDR3 is TGTGCCAGCAGTCTACCCCTCGCCACAGATACGCAGTATTTT.

The rearrangement joins TRBV11-2 to TRBJ2-5; no reliable D call. CDR1 is SGHAT and CDR2 is FQNNGV in the germline V gene. CDR3 length: 14 residues. The V end lost 5 bases, the J end lost 5 bases, and 15 bases lay between the germline ends. The chain's CDR3 is CASSPSRRRETQYF. CDR3 coding DNA: TGTGCCAGCAGCCCTTCCCGCAGGCGGGAGACCCAGTACTTC.

This sequence joins TRBV5-1 and TRBJ2-2; D may correspond to TRBD1 or TRBD2 (6 bases each). The ends were cut back, 3 bases at V and 4 bases at J, with 13 bases in the middle. CDR3 size: 15 residues. In germline, CDR1 is SGHRS, CDR2 YFSETQ. In nucleotides, the CDR3 is TGCGCCAGCAGCTGGTGGGGGGCCGGCACCGGGGAGCTGTTTTTT. Protein: CASSWWGAGTGELFF. Supplemented by reference TRBV5-1 and TRBJ2-2, the full variable domain reads KAGVTQTPRYLIKTRGQQVTLSCSPISGHRSVSWYQQTPGQGLQFLFEYFSETQRNKGNFPGRFSGRQFSNSRSEMNVSTLELGDSALYLCASSWWGAGTGELFFGEGSRLTVL.

This chain links TRBV6-5 with TRBJ1-2; 9 bases fit TRBD1. Looked up from germline, CDR1 is MNHEY and CDR2 is SVGAGI. This CDR3 is 15 amino acids long. Trimming at V came to 5 bases and at J to 8 bases, leaving 12 bases not matched to a gene. CDR3: CASSRPDRGRLGYTF. The CDR3 DNA follows: TGTGCCAGCAGTCGCCCGGACAGGGGACGCCTCGGCTACACCTTC.